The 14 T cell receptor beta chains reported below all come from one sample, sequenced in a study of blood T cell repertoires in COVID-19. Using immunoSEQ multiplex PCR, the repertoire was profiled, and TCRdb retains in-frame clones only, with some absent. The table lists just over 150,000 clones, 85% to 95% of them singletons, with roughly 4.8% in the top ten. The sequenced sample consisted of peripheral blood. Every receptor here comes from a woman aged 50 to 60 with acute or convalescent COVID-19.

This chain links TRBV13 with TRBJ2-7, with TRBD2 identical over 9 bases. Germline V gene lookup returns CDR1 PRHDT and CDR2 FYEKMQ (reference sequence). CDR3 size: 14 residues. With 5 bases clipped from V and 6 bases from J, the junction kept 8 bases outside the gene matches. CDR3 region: CASSPIAGEGEQYF. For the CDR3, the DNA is TGTGCCAGCAGCCCTATAGCGGGAGAGGGCGAGCAGTACTTC.

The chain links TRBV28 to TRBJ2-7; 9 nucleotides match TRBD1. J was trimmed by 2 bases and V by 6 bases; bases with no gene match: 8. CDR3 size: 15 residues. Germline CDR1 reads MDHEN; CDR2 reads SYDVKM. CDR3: CASRPGTGLTYEQYF. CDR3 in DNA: TGTGCCAGCAGGCCCGGGACAGGGTTGACCTACGAGCAGTACTTC.

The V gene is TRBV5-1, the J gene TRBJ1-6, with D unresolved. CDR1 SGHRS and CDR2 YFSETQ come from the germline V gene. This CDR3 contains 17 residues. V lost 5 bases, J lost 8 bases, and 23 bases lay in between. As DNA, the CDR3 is TGCGCCAGCAGTGAGAATTTGCCGGGAGGACTTTATTCACCCCTCCACTTT. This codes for CASSENLPGGLYSPLHF.

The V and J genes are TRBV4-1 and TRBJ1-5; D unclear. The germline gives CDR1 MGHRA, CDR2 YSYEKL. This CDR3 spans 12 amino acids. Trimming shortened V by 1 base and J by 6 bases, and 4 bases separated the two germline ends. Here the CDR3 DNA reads TGCGCCAGCAGCCAAGCGGGTCAGCCCCAGCATTTT. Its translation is CASSQAGQPQHF.

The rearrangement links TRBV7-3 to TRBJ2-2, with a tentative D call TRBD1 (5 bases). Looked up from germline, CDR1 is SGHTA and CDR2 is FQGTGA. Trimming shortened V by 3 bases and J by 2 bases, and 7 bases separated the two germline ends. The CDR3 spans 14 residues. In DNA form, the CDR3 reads TGTGCCAGCAGCTTGCAGGGAAACACCGGGGAGCTGTTTTTT. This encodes CASSLQGNTGELFF.

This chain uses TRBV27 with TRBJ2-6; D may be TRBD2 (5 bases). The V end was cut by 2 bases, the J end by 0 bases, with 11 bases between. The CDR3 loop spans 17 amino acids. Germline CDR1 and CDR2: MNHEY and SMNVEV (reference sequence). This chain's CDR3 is CASSLDSRGSGANVLTF. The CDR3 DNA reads TGTGCCAGCAGTTTAGATTCTCGGGGCTCTGGGGCCAACGTCCTGACTTTC.

The chain's CDR3 is CAISDSQLNTGELFF. In nucleotides, the CDR3 is TGTGCCATCAGTGATTCCCAACTAAACACCGGGGAGCTGTTTTTT. The chain uses TRBV10-3 and TRBJ2-2; no clear D gene. The CDR3 spans 15 residues. Germline CDR1 reads ENHRY; CDR2 reads SYGVKD. Trimming pared 3 bases from V and 2 bases from J, leaving 10 bases between.

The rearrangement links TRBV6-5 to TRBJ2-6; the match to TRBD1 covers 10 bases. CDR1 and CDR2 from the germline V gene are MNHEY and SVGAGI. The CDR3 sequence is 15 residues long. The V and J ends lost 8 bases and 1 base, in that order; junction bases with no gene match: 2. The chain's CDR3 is CASGTGVSGANVLTF. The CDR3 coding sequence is TGTGCCAGCGGGACAGGGGTGTCTGGGGCCAACGTCCTGACTTTC.

This CDR3 reads CASWERDRQGWNEQFF. CDR3 bases: TGTGCCAGCTGGGAAAGGGACAGACAGGGGTGGAATGAGCAGTTCTTC. This chain uses TRBV18 with TRBJ2-1, with 8 bases identical to TRBD1. CDR1 and CDR2 (germline): KGHSH, LQKENI. The CDR3 runs 16 residues. Unmatched junction bases numbered 15, after V lost 7 bases and J lost 7 bases.

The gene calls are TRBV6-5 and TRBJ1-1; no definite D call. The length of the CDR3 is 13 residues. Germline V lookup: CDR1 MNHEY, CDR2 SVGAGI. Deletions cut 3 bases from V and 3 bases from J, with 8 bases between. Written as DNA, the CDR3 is TGTGCCAGCAGTTATACGGGTGACACTGAAGCTTTCTTT. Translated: CASSYTGDTEAFF.

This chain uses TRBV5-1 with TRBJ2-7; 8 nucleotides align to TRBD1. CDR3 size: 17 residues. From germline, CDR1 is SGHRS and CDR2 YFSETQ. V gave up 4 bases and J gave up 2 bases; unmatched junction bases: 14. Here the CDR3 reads CASSAERNRGIPYEQYF. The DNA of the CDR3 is TGCGCCAGCAGCGCCGAGAGGAACAGGGGGATCCCCTACGAGCAGTACTTC.

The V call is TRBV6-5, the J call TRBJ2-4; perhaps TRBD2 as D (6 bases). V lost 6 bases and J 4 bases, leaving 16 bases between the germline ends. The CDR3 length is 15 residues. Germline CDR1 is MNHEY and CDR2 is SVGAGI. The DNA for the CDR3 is TGTGCCAGCAGCCCCCCCGGGACTCCGAAAAACATTCAGTACTTC. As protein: CASSPPGTPKNIQYF.

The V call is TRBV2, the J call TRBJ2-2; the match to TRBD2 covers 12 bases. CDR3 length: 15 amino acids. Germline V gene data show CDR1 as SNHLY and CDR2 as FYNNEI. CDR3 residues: CAGGLAGGDTGELFF. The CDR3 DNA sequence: TGTGCAGGAGGGCTAGCGGGAGGGGACACCGGGGAGCTGTTTTTT.

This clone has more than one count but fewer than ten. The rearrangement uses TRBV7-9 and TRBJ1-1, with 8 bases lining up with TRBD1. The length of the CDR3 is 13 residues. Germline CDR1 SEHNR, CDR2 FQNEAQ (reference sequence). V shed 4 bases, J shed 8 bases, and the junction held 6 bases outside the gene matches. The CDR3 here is CASSWPGQAEAFF. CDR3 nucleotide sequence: TGTGCCAGCAGCTGGCCGGGACAGGCAGAAGCTTTCTTT.